The present T cell receptor (beta chain) was sequenced within a study of T cells after yellow fever vaccination. This CDR3 has 12 residues. The germline V and J ends were trimmed by 4 bases and 1 base, with 4 bases remaining between them. Germline V gene data show CDR1 as GTSNPN and CDR2 as SVGIG (reference sequence). TCRdb processed the 5' RACE reads anew with MiXCR; each CDR3 protein has one entry. The sample has 200,000 to 300,000 distinct CDR3 sequences, 10% to 15% seen once. Only a few counts were recorded for this clonotype. This receptor was identified in a young man who received the YFV17D yellow fever vaccine. Material: CD4+ T cells sorted from PBMCs, obtained 45 days after the yellow fever booster vaccination. This sequence joins TRBV30 and TRBJ2-2; no clear D gene. The CDR3 bases are TGTGCCTGGAATGGGAACACCGGGGAGCTGTTTTTT. As protein: CAWNGNTGELFF.